This TCR beta chain was sequenced in a study of blood T cell repertoires in COVID-19. The CDR3 runs 15 residues. The ends were cut back, 4 bases at V and 4 bases at J, with 18 bases in the middle. The germline gives CDR1 SGHDT, CDR2 YYEEEE. Libraries were prepared by immunoSEQ multiplex PCR; TCRdb keeps only in-frame clonotypes and omits some of them. Of about 320,000 clones in the sample, about 88% were seen once. The specimen sequenced was PBMCs or T cells enriched from blood (not recorded which). This TCR came from a man aged 55 to 70 who had recovered from COVID-19. The rearrangement links TRBV5-6 to TRBJ2-7; D possibly corresponds to TRBD1 (6 bases). Here the CDR3 DNA reads TGTGCCAGCAGCCCGCCGGGACAACTGATTTACGAGCAGTACTTC. Residues: CASSPPGQLIYEQYF.